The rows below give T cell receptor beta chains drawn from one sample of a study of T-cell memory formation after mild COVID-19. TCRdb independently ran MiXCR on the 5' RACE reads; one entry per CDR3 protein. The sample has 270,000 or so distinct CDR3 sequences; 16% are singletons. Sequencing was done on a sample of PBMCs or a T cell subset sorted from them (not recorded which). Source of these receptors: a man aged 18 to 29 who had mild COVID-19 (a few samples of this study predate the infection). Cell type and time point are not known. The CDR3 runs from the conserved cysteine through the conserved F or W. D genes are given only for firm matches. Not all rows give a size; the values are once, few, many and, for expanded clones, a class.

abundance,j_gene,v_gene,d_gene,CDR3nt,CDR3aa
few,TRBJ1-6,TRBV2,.,TGTGCCAGCAGTGGGGACACATATTCACCCCTCCACTTT,CASSGDTYSPLHF
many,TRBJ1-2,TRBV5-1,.,TGCGCCAGCAGCTCCGGGACCCTAGGTGGCTACACCTTC,CASSSGTLGGYTF
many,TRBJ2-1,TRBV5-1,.,TGCGCCAGCAGCTCGGCGTTGACAGGCGCCAATGAGCAGTTCTTC,CASSSALTGANEQFF
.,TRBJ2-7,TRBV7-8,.,TGTGCCAGCAGCCCCCGCCCGTTAAGCTCCTACGAGCAGTACTTC,CASSPRPLSSYEQYF
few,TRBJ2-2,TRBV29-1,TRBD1,TGCAGCGTTGAGACAGGGGGCTACACCGGGGAGCTGTTTTTT,CSVETGGYTGELFF
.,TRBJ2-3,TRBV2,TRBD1,TGTGCCAGCAGCGACAGGGGGTATACGCAGTATTTT,CASSDRGYTQYF
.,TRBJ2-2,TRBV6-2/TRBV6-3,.,TGTGCCAGCAGTTACATCGGGGATGCCACCGGGGAGCTGTTTTTT,CASSYIGDATGELFF
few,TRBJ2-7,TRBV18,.,TGTGCCAGCTCACCGCGTACCTCGGGGGAGCAGTACTTC,CASSPRTSGEQYF
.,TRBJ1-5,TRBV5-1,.,TGCGCCAGCAGCCCAGTGGGGGGCGGCAATCAGCCCCAGCATTTT,CASSPVGGGNQPQHF
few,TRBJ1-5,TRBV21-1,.,TGTGCCAGCAGCGAAAGGGATGATCAGCCCCAGCATTTT,CASSERDDQPQHF
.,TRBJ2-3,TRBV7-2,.,TGTGCCAGCAGGGGGAGCGCCACAGATACGCAGTATTTT,CASRGSATDTQYF
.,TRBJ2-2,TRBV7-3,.,TGTGCCAGCAGCCCACGGGGGTACACCGGGGAGCTGTTTTTT,CASSPRGYTGELFF
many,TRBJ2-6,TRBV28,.,TGTGCCAGCACCCTCTCTGGGGCCAACGTCCTGACTTTC,CASTLSGANVLTF
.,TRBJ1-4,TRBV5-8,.,TGTGCCAGCAGCTATTGGAGTAGAACTAATGAAAAACTGTTTTTT,CASSYWSRTNEKLFF
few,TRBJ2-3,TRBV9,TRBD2,TGTGCCAGCAGCGTAGGCAGGGAGGGAGATACGCAGTATTTT,CASSVGREGDTQYF
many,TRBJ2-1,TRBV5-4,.,TGTGCCAGCAGCTTGGTGGGCCACGTTAACAATGAGCAGTTCTTC,CASSLVGHVNNEQFF
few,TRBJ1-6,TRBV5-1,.,TGCGCCAGCAGCTTCCAATCCGCCGGTTCACCCCTCCACTTT,CASSFQSAGSPLHF
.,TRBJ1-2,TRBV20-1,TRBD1,TGCAGTGCTAGAGATTACGGGACAGTTTATGGCTACACCTTC,CSARDYGTVYGYTF
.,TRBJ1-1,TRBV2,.,TGTGCCAGCAGTGAAGGGTGGAACACTGAAGCTTTCTTT,CASSEGWNTEAFF
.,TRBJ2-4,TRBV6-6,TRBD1,TGTGCCAGCTGGGGTAGGGGGCTGTGGGCCAAAAACATTCAGTACTTC,CASWGRGLWAKNIQYF
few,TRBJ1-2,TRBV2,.,TGTGCCAGCAGATGGGGGGGCCTCTATGGCTACACCTTC,CASRWGGLYGYTF
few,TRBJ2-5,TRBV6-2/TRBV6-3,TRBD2,TGTGCCAGCAGCTCGGGGGGGTGGCAAGAGACCCAGTACTTC,CASSSGGWQETQYF
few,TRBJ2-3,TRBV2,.,TGTGCCAGGTTACTGGGAAATACGCAGTATTTT,CARLLGNTQYF
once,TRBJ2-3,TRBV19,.,TGTGCCAGTACCTCCAACCTAGGGGCCACAGATACGCAGTATTTT,CASTSNLGATDTQYF